This T cell receptor (beta chain) was sequenced during a study of cytomegalovirus exposure and HLA in healthy donors. With 60 Vbeta and 13 Jbeta primers, the PCR was carried out. Original methodology: Roughly 80 million unique TCR beta chains, 9 million to 12 million shared, were counted in a later analysis. Sequencing was performed with immunoSEQ multiplex PCR; in TCRdb, only in-frame clones are kept and a portion is missing. Clone size and the V and J calls come from that table; the DNA yielded D and trimming. In the table there are roughly 100,000 clones, over 70% of which are singletons. Overall study results and limits: When analyzed later, the rates of TCR association showed variation by HLA locus, with DRB1 the most and HLA-C the fewest.

Comment on this clone: Its matching antigen is unknown.

Germline CDR1 reads SGHTA; CDR2 reads FQGNSA. This CDR3 has 15 amino acids. The germline V and J ends were trimmed by 3 bases and 1 base, with 13 bases remaining between them. The source material was PBMCs. J is TRBJ2-7 and V is TRBV7-2; perhaps TRBD2 as D (5 bases). This TCR was recovered from a female donor in good health and CMV-seronegative. The CDR3 sequence is CASSLGAERSYEQYF. CDR3 bases: TGTGCCAGCAGCTTGGGTGCCGAGCGGTCCTACGAGCAGTACTTC. The whole variable domain, remainder taken from reference TRBV7-2 and TRBJ2-7, is GAGVSQSPSNKVTEKGKDVELRCDPISGHTALYWYRQSLGQGLEFLIYFQGNSAPDKSGLPSDRFSAERTGGSVSTLTIQRTQQEDSAVYLCASSLGAERSYEQYFGPGTRLTVT.